This TCR beta chain was sequenced during a study of cytomegalovirus exposure and HLA in healthy donors. Germline V gene sequence: CDR1 SGHNT, CDR2 YYREEE (reference sequence). The ends lost 2 bases at V and 4 bases at J; junction bases unmatched: 6. This CDR3 has 17 residues. The PCR contained 60 Vbeta and 13 Jbeta primers. TCRdb's copy holds only in-frame clones and misses some; the assay was immunoSEQ multiplex PCR. The sample consists of around 200,000 clones, roughly 91% of them appearing once. Despite likely unrecorded immune exposures, the donors were nominally healthy at the time of sampling. The study, taken as a whole, reports: Reports described diagnosis of cytomegalovirus status by the classifier as highly specific and sensitive. The authors enumerated over 150 TCR beta chains as linked to cytomegalovirus.

As regards this clone: Its antigen is unknown.

Material: PBMCs. This chain connects TRBV5-4 to TRBJ2-2; TRBD2 matches 12 bases. The TCR comes from a woman younger than 30 in good health and CMV-seronegative. The CDR3 protein is CASSFRLAGVGTGELFF. In nucleotides, the CDR3 is TGTGCCAGCAGCTTCCGACTAGCGGGAGTTGGCACCGGGGAGCTGTTTTTT. The entire variable domain, with the rest obtained from reference TRBV5-4 and TRBJ2-2, is as follows: ETGVTQSPTHLIKTRGQQVTLRCSSQSGHNTVSWYQQALGQGPQFIFQYYREEENGRGNFPPRFSGLQFPNYSSELNVNALELDDSALYLCASSFRLAGVGTGELFFGEGSRLTVL.